Listed here are 5 T cell receptor beta chains from one sample, sequenced in a study of Graves' ophthalmopathy and Graves' hyperthyroidism. Amplification of TCR beta CDR3 regions used RNA transcripts. The first round was an RT-PCR with HTBI primers, and the second round was a multiplex PCR. Each CDR3 protein is one row after TCRdb ran MiXCR on the multiplex PCR reads. The sample has about 370,000 distinct CDR3 sequences, 17% seen once; the top ten hold 2.4%. The sequencing sample was made of peripheral blood. Receptors originate from an adult woman with stable Graves' hyperthyroidism.

This clonotype was found a few times. The chain uses TRBV2 and TRBJ2-2, with TRBD2 matching over 7 bases. Germline-derived CDR1 and CDR2 are SNHLY and FYNNEI. The CDR3 runs to 14 residues. The trim removed 6 bases at V and 4 bases at J, leaving 5 bases unmatched. CDR3 sequence reads: CASRLRGSTGELFF. The CDR3 DNA reads as TGTGCCAGCAGACTCCGCGGGAGCACCGGGGAGCTGTTTTTT. Using reference TRBV2 and TRBJ2-2 for the parts outside the CDR3, the full variable domain is EPEVTQTPSHQVTQMGQEVILRCVPISNHLYFYWYRQILGQKVEFLVSFYNNEISEKSEIFDDQFSVERPDGSNFTLKIRSTKLEDSAMYFCASRLRGSTGELFFGEGSRLTVL.

The J gene is TRBJ2-7, the V gene TRBV6-2 or TRBV6-3, with a weak D call TRBD2 (6 bases). V lost 1 base and J 12 bases, leaving 16 bases between the germline ends. The CDR3 is 13 amino acids. CDR1 is MNHEY and CDR2 is SVGEGT in the germline V gene. In DNA, the CDR3 is TGTGCCAGCAGTTACTACGCAGGCCCGGAGGGGTACTTC. Translating gives CASSYYAGPEGYF.

In its sample, this clonotype was seen many times. The chain recombines TRBV29-1 with TRBJ2-7; 9 positions agree with TRBD2. The V gene end was trimmed by 5 bases and the J gene end by 3 bases; junction bases not matched to a gene: 5. The CDR3 has 13 residues. The germline gives CDR1 SQVTM, CDR2 ANQGSEA. CDR3 nucleotides: TGCAGCGTTTTTGCGGGAGGGCTCTACGAGCAGTACTTC. Protein product: CSVFAGGLYEQYF.

This clonotype has a count of ten or more. The V gene is TRBV28, the J gene TRBJ2-7; 12 bases fit TRBD2. CDR3 length: 19 residues. V was pared by 5 bases and J by 0 bases, with 14 bases of the junction left unmatched. Per germline, CDR1 MDHEN and CDR2 SYDVKM. CDR3 residues: CASSPSGLAGLSSSYEQYF. CDR3 coding DNA: TGTGCCAGCAGTCCTTCAGGACTAGCGGGACTCTCAAGCTCCTACGAGCAGTACTTC.

The rearrangement links TRBV27 to TRBJ1-2; D unresolved. This CDR3 has 15 residues. The V gene's germline CDR1 is MNHEY and CDR2 SMNVEV (reference sequence). V gave up 5 bases and J gave up 4 bases, with 17 bases separating them. DNA of the CDR3: TGTGCCAGCAGTCTTACCCCATCTCAGAGCTATGGCTACACCTTC. It encodes CASSLTPSQSYGYTF.